These 14 T cell receptor beta chains came from one sample sequenced in a study of blood T cell repertoires in COVID-19. Generated by immunoSEQ multiplex PCR, the TCRdb table keeps only in-frame clones and is missing some. In the table there are some 300,000 clones, just under 90% of which are singletons. Sequenced input: peripheral blood. The receptors originated from a woman between 45 and 60 years old with COVID-19, enrolled during active disease.

CDR3: CASSLEAYGRYEQYF. The CDR3 nucleotides read TGTGCCAGCAGCTTAGAAGCGTACGGAAGGTACGAGCAGTACTTC. The V call is TRBV7-9, the J call TRBJ2-7; no definite D call. Trimming took 1 base from V and 4 from J, leaving 14 bases between them. The CDR3 totals 15 residues. In germline, CDR1 is SEHNR, CDR2 FQNEAQ (reference sequence).

This clone was found once. CDR3 in amino acids: CSVQGAVHTDTQYF. Written as DNA, the CDR3 is TGCAGCGTGCAGGGGGCAGTTCACACAGATACGCAGTATTTT. The chain combines TRBV29-1 with TRBJ2-3, with 8 positions matching TRBD1. CDR3 length equals 14 residues. CDR1 and CDR2 from the germline V gene are SQVTM and ANQGSEA. The ends lost 6 bases at V and 2 bases at J; junction bases unmatched: 7.

The chain is built from TRBV10-3 and TRBJ2-1, with 7 bases identical to TRBD2. Germline-derived CDR1 and CDR2 are ENHRY and SYGVKD. This CDR3 contains 14 residues. V lost 6 bases, J lost 3 bases, and 5 bases stayed unmatched. The CDR3 loop reads CAIRSSGDYNEQFF. DNA for the CDR3: TGTGCCATCAGATCTAGCGGAGACTACAATGAGCAGTTCTTC.

The chain recombines TRBV13 with TRBJ2-6; the D gene is possibly TRBD1 (6 bases). Germline lookup yields CDR1 PRHDT and CDR2 FYEKMQ (reference sequence). Trimming took off 5 bases at V and 1 base at J, with 9 bases between the two ends. The CDR3 sequence is 15 residues long. The CDR3 sequence: CASSPTGSGANVLTF. DNA of the CDR3: TGTGCCAGCAGCCCCACAGGGTCTGGGGCCAACGTCCTGACTTTC.

The V gene is TRBV2, the J gene TRBJ2-7, with TRBD1 as a possible D gene (6 bases). CDR1 and CDR2 (germline): SNHLY, FYNNEI. The length of the CDR3 is 15 residues. V was cut by 4 bases and J by 2 bases, with 15 bases left in between. The DNA for the CDR3 is TGTGCCAGCAGTGCCGGGCCAACAGGGCCCTACGAGCAGTACTTC. It yields the protein CASSAGPTGPYEQYF.

The CDR3 DNA reads as TGTGCCAGCAGCTTGGGACAGGACACTTACGAGCAGTACTTC. This gives the protein CASSLGQDTYEQYF. The J gene is TRBJ2-7, the V gene TRBV7-2, with 8 nucleotides matching TRBD1. V was clipped by 3 bases and J by 4 bases; unmatched bases: 5. The CDR3 contains 14 residues. Per germline, CDR1 SGHTA and CDR2 FQGNSA.

The V call is TRBV7-9, the J call TRBJ1-1; TRBD1 aligns across 10 bases. CDR1 SEHNR and CDR2 FQNEAQ come from the germline V gene (reference sequence). The ends lost 5 bases at V and 1 base at J; junction bases unmatched: 4. The CDR3 covers 15 residues. The CDR3 is CASSGRQGANTEAFF. The CDR3 bases are TGTGCCAGCAGCGGGCGACAGGGGGCGAACACTGAAGCTTTCTTT.

The rearrangement uses TRBV6-1 and TRBJ2-7; perhaps TRBD1 as D (6 bases). The length of the CDR3 is 17 residues. The V and J ends lost 2 bases and 2 bases respectively, with 19 bases between them. CDR1 is MNHNS, CDR2 SASEGT, per germline. CDR3 nucleotide sequence: TGTGCCAGCAGTGAACGTGGCTGGGGGACACCACCCTACGAGCAGTACTTC. It translates to CASSERGWGTPPYEQYF.

This rearrangement joins TRBV6-1 to TRBJ2-3; 12 positions agree with TRBD2. There are 15 residues in the CDR3. The V segment lost 1 base and the J segment 5 bases; nucleotides outside the gene matches: 1. Germline V gene sequence: CDR1 MNHNS, CDR2 SASEGT. Written as DNA, the CDR3 is TGTGCCAGCAGTGAAGGGGGACTAGCGGGAGATACGCAGTATTTT. Amino acids: CASSEGGLAGDTQYF.

This chain joins TRBV12-5 and TRBJ2-6, with TRBD1 matching over 7 bases. The junction had 6 bases not matched to a gene; V was cut back by 5 bases and J by 2 bases. The CDR3 has 16 residues. From germline, CDR1 is LGHNT and CDR2 FRNRAP. The CDR3 is CASGTYDRAGANVLTF. CDR3 nucleotides: TGTGCTAGTGGTACCTATGACAGGGCTGGGGCCAACGTCCTGACTTTC. Together with reference TRBV12-5 and TRBJ2-6, the CDR3 gives the full variable domain: DARVTQTPRHKVTEMGQEVTMRCQPILGHNTVFWYRQTMMQGLELLAYFRNRAPLDDSGMPKDRFSAEMPDATLATLKIQPSEPRDSAVYFCASGTYDRAGANVLTFGAGSRLTVL.

The J gene is TRBJ1-4, the V gene TRBV4-1, with a weak D call TRBD1 (5 bases). The CDR3 loop spans 15 amino acids. Germline CDR1 reads MGHRA; CDR2 reads YSYEKL. Trimming removed 3 bases from V and 8 bases from J, with 16 bases in between. The CDR3 region is CASSQGGGGREKLFF. In nucleotides, the CDR3 is TGCGCCAGCAGCCAGGGCGGGGGGGGTAGGGAAAAACTGTTTTTT.

V is TRBV24-1 and J is TRBJ1-5, with a tentative D call TRBD1 (5 bases). This CDR3 is built from 13 residues. Germline CDR1 KGHDR, CDR2 SFDVKD. V was pared by 9 bases and J by 1 base, with 9 bases between. Here the CDR3 DNA reads TGTGCCACCCGAGACAGCAGCAATCAGCCCCAGCATTTT. This encodes CATRDSSNQPQHF.

The rearrangement uses TRBV5-1 and TRBJ2-1; 12 bases align to TRBD2. The CDR3 is 16 amino acids. With V trimmed by 0 bases and J by 7 bases, 5 bases remained unmatched. Germline-derived CDR1 and CDR2 are SGHRS and YFSETQ. The CDR3 bases are TGCGCCAGCAGCTTGGCGCCGGGGACTAGCGGGAATGAGCAGTTCTTC. It codes for CASSLAPGTSGNEQFF.

The V and J genes are TRBV6-5 and TRBJ1-1; TRBD1 might be the D (6 bases). With 6 bases removed from V and 1 base from J, the gap between germline ends came to 12 bases. The CDR3 is 14 residues long. The germline V gene encodes CDR1 MNHEY and CDR2 SVGAGI. The CDR3 DNA reads as TGTGCCAGCAGATCGGGACACCAGAACACTGAAGCTTTCTTT. Translating gives CASRSGHQNTEAFF.